The 7 T cell receptor beta chains below were found in one sample sequenced in a study of cytomegalovirus exposure and HLA in healthy donors. It was with 60 Vbeta and 13 Jbeta primers that the PCR ran. Some clones are missing from TCRdb's copy, which holds only in-frame ones; the method was immunoSEQ multiplex PCR. Among roughly 63,000 clones listed, around 80% were seen once. The sequenced sample consisted of PBMCs. The origin of the receptors is a middle-aged woman in good health and CMV-seropositive.

The chain has TRBV7-2 and TRBJ2-1; unclear D gene. The length of the CDR3 is 11 residues. Germline CDR1 reads SGHTA; CDR2 reads FQGNSA. The V end was cut by 6 bases, the J end by 4 bases, with 4 bases between. CDR3 DNA: TGTGCCAGCAGTTATTACAATGAGCAGTTCTTC. It yields the protein CASSYYNEQFF.

V is TRBV5-1 and J is TRBJ2-7; 7 nucleotides align to TRBD2. Germline loops: CDR1 SGHRS, CDR2 YFSETQ. This CDR3 is built from 17 residues. Losses at the gene ends were 2 bases for V and 7 bases for J; bases not matched to a gene: 18. The CDR3 loop is CASSLRAGTTLGGEQYF. CDR3 DNA: TGCGCCAGCAGCTTAAGGGCAGGGACTACGTTGGGTGGGGAGCAGTACTTC. The full variable domain, its missing parts supplied by reference TRBV5-1 and TRBJ2-7, is KAGVTQTPRYLIKTRGQQVTLSCSPISGHRSVSWYQQTPGQGLQFLFEYFSETQRNKGNFPGRFSGRQFSNSRSEMNVSTLELGDSALYLCASSLRAGTTLGGEQYFGPGTRLTVT.

The CDR3 DNA is TGCAGCGTTGAAAAGGCGGGCGCTTTCTTT. Protein sequence: CSVEKAGAFF. The genes are TRBV29-1 and TRBJ1-1; D is unclear. The CDR3 totals 10 residues. V was shortened by 2 bases and J by 11 bases, with 9 bases between the two germline ends. Germline values: CDR1 SQVTM, CDR2 ANQGSEA.

The CDR3 protein is CASSVAAGGPYEQYF. The CDR3 DNA sequence: TGTGCCAGCAGCGTAGCGGCGGGGGGGCCATACGAGCAGTACTTC. V is TRBV9 and J is TRBJ2-7; 9 nucleotides line up with TRBD2. This CDR3 is built from 15 residues. Germline V gene lookup returns CDR1 SGDLS and CDR2 YYNGEE. With 0 bases clipped from V and 4 bases from J, the junction kept 5 bases outside the gene matches.

V and J are TRBV7-9 and TRBJ1-2; weak D call: TRBD1 (5 bases). With 5 bases removed from V and 4 bases from J, the gap between germline ends came to 11 bases. This CDR3 has 13 amino acids. CDR1 is SEHNR and CDR2 is FQNEAQ in the germline V gene (reference sequence). CDR3 coding DNA: TGTGCCAGCAGCCCCCAGGGTTCCTATGGCTACACCTTC. Amino acid sequence: CASSPQGSYGYTF.

The chain combines TRBV7-8 with TRBJ1-6, with D perhaps TRBD1 (6 bases). The V gene lost 1 base and the J gene lost 0 bases, with 13 bases spanning the gap. CDR3 size: 18 residues. CDR1 is SGHVS, CDR2 FQNEAQ, per germline. CDR3 DNA: TGTGCCAGCAGCTTAGATGGGCAGGGGAGCTCCTATAATTCACCCCTCCACTTT. Its translation: CASSLDGQGSSYNSPLHF.

The chain uses TRBV4-1 and TRBJ1-2; D gene unclear. There are 15 residues in the CDR3. Germline loops: CDR1 MGHRA, CDR2 YSYEKL. The V end was cut by 4 bases, the J end by 0 bases, with 12 bases between. Here the CDR3 reads CASSPLASPNYGYTF. The CDR3 DNA sequence: TGCGCCAGCAGCCCCCTCGCGAGTCCTAACTATGGCTACACCTTC.